One and the same sample provided the 13 T cell receptor beta chains below, sequenced in a study of T cells in Graves' hyperthyroidism and ophthalmopathy. What was amplified from RNA transcripts were TCR beta CDR3 regions. TCR CDR3 regions were first amplified by RT-PCR with HTBI primers. TCRdb passed the multiplex PCR reads through MiXCR, listing each CDR3 protein once. The top ten hold 3.8% of the sample, which has around 620,000 distinct CDR3 sequences, roughly 15% seen once. The sequenced material came from blood. Every receptor here comes from a woman in her thirties with Graves' hyperthyroidism.

This clonotype was counted ten times or more. This sequence joins TRBV12-3 or TRBV12-4 and TRBJ1-2; D call uncertain. V lost 3 bases and J lost 7, with 12 bases in between. This CDR3 is built from 13 residues. CDR3 region: CASSFWVFSGYTF. CDR3 coding DNA: TGTGCCAGCAGTTTCTGGGTTTTCTCTGGCTACACCTTC.

This clonotype was detected only a few times. The chain carries TRBV3-1 and TRBJ2-1, with a weak D call TRBD2 (6 bases). Germline values: CDR1 LGHDT, CDR2 YNNKEL (reference sequence). V was pared by 4 bases and J by 0 bases, with 16 bases between. This CDR3 is built from 17 residues. The CDR3 region has the DNA TGTGCCAGCAGCCCAAATGTCGACGGGAGCTCCTACAATGAGCAGTTCTTC. Translation gives CASSPNVDGSSYNEQFF.

This clonotype came up many times. The CDR3 DNA sequence: TGCAGTGCTGACACTAGCAGCGGCACAGATACGCAGTATTTT. This gives the protein CSADTSSGTDTQYF. The rearrangement uses TRBV20-1 and TRBJ2-3; a weak D match, TRBD2 (6 bases). This CDR3 region has 14 residues. Germline values: CDR1 DFQATT, CDR2 SNEGSKA (reference sequence). V was clipped by 5 bases and J by 1 base, with 13 bases between them.

This clonotype was seen ten or more times. The chain employs TRBV7-3 and TRBJ1-2, with D possibly matching TRBD1 (5 bases). Between the trimmed V and J ends, which lost 0 bases and 6 bases, there was a span of 8 bases. The CDR3 consists of 13 residues. Looked up from germline, CDR1 is SGHTA and CDR2 is FQGTGA. The CDR3 region is CASSLTGGDGYTF. The CDR3 coding sequence is TGTGCCAGCAGCTTAACGGGGGGGGATGGCTACACCTTC.

A few counts support this clonotype. The rearrangement joins TRBV10-3 to TRBJ1-2; no clear D. The CDR3 contains 17 residues. Germline-derived CDR1 and CDR2 are ENHRY and SYGVKD. Trimming shortened V by 0 bases and J by 0 bases, and 14 bases separated the two germline ends. Written as DNA, the CDR3 is TGTGCCATCAGTGAGTCCCAACGTGGCGGAACTAACTATGGCTACACCTTC. The encoded protein is CAISESQRGGTNYGYTF.

Only a few counts were recorded for this clonotype. The rearrangement uses TRBV2 and TRBJ2-1, with D unclear. CDR1 SNHLY and CDR2 FYNNEI come from the germline V gene. Trimming stripped 7 bases from V and 2 bases from J, with 12 bases between. The CDR3 spans 14 residues. CDR3 nucleotide sequence: TGTGCCAGCACTGCTAGACTCGCCTACAATGAGCAGTTCTTC. Its protein is CASTARLAYNEQFF. The entire variable domain, with the rest obtained from reference TRBV2 and TRBJ2-1, is as follows: EPEVTQTPSHQVTQMGQEVILRCVPISNHLYFYWYRQILGQKVEFLVSFYNNEISEKSEIFDDQFSVERPDGSNFTLKIRSTKLEDSAMYFCASTARLAYNEQFFGPGTRLTVL.

About this clonotype itself: Just one base apart from a much larger clone, this may be a read error. The chain carries TRBV28 and TRBJ2-5, with D unclear. The CDR3 totals 13 residues. Deletions cut 11 bases from V and 7 bases from J, with 20 bases between. Germline V CDR1 and CDR2: MDHEN, SYDVKM. DNA for the CDR3: TGTGCCGGCACCTCAGCCCCCCCGAGGACCCAGTACTTC. Translated, it gives CAGTSAPPRTQYF.

This clonotype was counted between two and nine times. V usage is TRBV24-1 and J usage is TRBJ1-2; TRBD1 might be the D (5 bases). Trimming removed 2 bases from V and 5 bases from J, with 5 bases in between. Germline V gene data show CDR1 as KGHDR and CDR2 as SFDVKD. The CDR3 consists of 12 residues. The CDR3 DNA reads as TGTGCCACCAGTGATTCAGGGTATGGCTACACCTTC. Translated, it gives CATSDSGYGYTF.

This clonotype occurred many times. The V call is TRBV3-1, the J call TRBJ1-1, with D unclear. Trimming left V 0 bases short and J 0 bases short, with 8 bases between. The CDR3 extends over 15 amino acids. The V gene's germline CDR1 is LGHDT and CDR2 YNNKEL (reference sequence). The CDR3 reads CASSQEGPLNTEAFF. CDR3 DNA sequence: TGTGCCAGCAGCCAAGAAGGCCCCTTGAACACTGAAGCTTTCTTT.

This clonotype was counted many times. CDR3: CASSMTGTNEQFF. The CDR3 bases are TGTGCCAGCAGCATGACAGGGACTAATGAGCAGTTCTTC. The V call is TRBV7-2, the J call TRBJ2-1, with D perhaps TRBD1 (7 bases). Germline V CDR1 and CDR2: SGHTA, FQGNSA. Trimming removed 5 bases from V and 7 bases from J, with 12 bases in between. CDR3 length equals 13 residues. The whole variable domain, remainder taken from reference TRBV7-2 and TRBJ2-1, is GAGVSQSPSNKVTEKGKDVELRCDPISGHTALYWYRQSLGQGLEFLIYFQGNSAPDKSGLPSDRFSAERTGGSVSTLTIQRTQQEDSAVYLCASSMTGTNEQFFGPGTRLTVL.

The chain uses TRBV5-1 and TRBJ2-1; TRBD2 matches 10 bases. The CDR3 loop spans 16 amino acids. V lost 4 bases, J lost 2 bases, and 6 bases stayed unmatched. Per the germline V gene, CDR1 is SGHRS and CDR2 is YFSETQ. Written as DNA, the CDR3 is TGCGCCAGCAGCCCGCGCCTAGCGGGAGCCTACAATGAGCAGTTCTTC. This gives the protein CASSPRLAGAYNEQFF.

This clonotype has a count of ten or more. The J gene is TRBJ1-1, the V gene TRBV5-1; 7 bases line up with TRBD1. The CDR3 extends over 14 amino acids. Germline CDR1 and CDR2: SGHRS and YFSETQ. Germline trimming cut 4 bases from V and 8 bases from J; bases unmatched to any gene: 11. The CDR3 DNA reads as TGCGCCAGCAGCGAAGGGGGCGCGAGCAGAGAAGCTTTCTTT. Protein: CASSEGGASREAFF.

This clonotype appeared many times. This chain connects TRBV28 to TRBJ2-4; TRBD2 agrees at 11 bases. From germline, CDR1 is MDHEN and CDR2 SYDVKM. After removal of 4 bases from V and 0 bases from J, the junction contained 8 bases not matched to a gene. This CDR3 contains 18 residues. The chain's CDR3 is CASSSGTSGVLAKNIQYF. As DNA, the CDR3 is TGTGCCAGCAGTTCCGGGACTAGCGGAGTACTAGCCAAAAACATTCAGTACTTC.